This TCR beta chain was observed in a study of cytomegalovirus exposure and HLA in healthy donors. Study results and caveats: A prior analysis recorded that most TCR beta V segments were productive about 87% or about 30% of the time.

The PCR had 60 Vbeta and 13 Jbeta primers. The data were produced by immunoSEQ multiplex PCR, yet TCRdb's version contains in-frame clones alone and is incomplete. The sample lists approximately 150,000 clones, 75% to 90% occurring once. CDR3 length: 16 residues. CDR1 MNHEY and CDR2 SMNVEV come from the germline V gene (reference sequence). The ends were cut back, 2 bases at V and 0 bases at J, with 14 bases in the middle. About this clone: The target antigen is unknown.

The sequence derives from a man aged 25 to 40 in good health and CMV-seronegative. Material for sequencing was PBMCs. The chain joins TRBV27 to TRBJ2-7; D is undetermined. The CDR3 is CASSLRSPRSSYEQYF. CDR3 coding DNA: TGTGCCAGCAGTTTACGGTCTCCCCGGAGCTCCTACGAGCAGTACTTC.